These T cell receptor beta chains were read from a single sample in a study of read filtering for tumor transcriptome and immune sequencing. TCRdb analysed the reads with MiXCR anew, one entry per CDR3 protein. The repertoire holds around 44,000 distinct CDR3 sequences, with about an eighth as singletons. The specimen sequenced was a population of CD138-negative cells sorted from bone marrow. These receptors were taken from a donor at least 40 years old with multiple myeloma. The CDR3 runs from the conserved cysteine through the conserved F or W. The D gene is left open where the match is weak. Rows may omit the clone size; those that give it use once, few, many or a size class.

>many|TRBV29-1|TRBJ1-1|NA
CSVEDQGTPNTEAFF
TGCAGCGTTGAAGATCAAGGGACACCCAACACTGAAGCTTTCTTT
>many|TRBV3-1|TRBJ2-7|NA
CASSQDPGTQTYEQYF
TGTGCCAGCAGCCAAGATCCGGGGACTCAGACCTACGAGCAGTACTTC
>NA|TRBV20-1|TRBJ2-1|TRBD2
CSATGLAASYNEQFF
TGCAGTGCTACGGGTCTAGCGGCATCCTACAATGAGCAGTTCTTC
>many|TRBV7-2|TRBJ2-7|NA
CASSYMSARLLYF
TGTGCCAGCAGCTATATGTCCGCCCGACTACTGTACTTC
>many|TRBV14|TRBJ2-3|TRBD1
CASSPAGTGWDTQYF
TGTGCCAGCAGCCCTGCCGGGACAGGGTGGGATACGCAGTATTTT
>many|TRBV5-1|TRBJ2-1|TRBD2
CASSLQAGASYNEQFF
TGCGCCAGCAGCTTGCAGGCGGGAGCGTCGTACAATGAGCAGTTCTTC
>many|TRBV4-1|TRBJ2-7|NA
CASSRIWAEVYEQYF
TGCGCCAGCAGCCGGATATGGGCGGAGGTCTACGAGCAGTACTTC
>once|TRBV7-3|TRBJ2-1|NA
CASSRTGENEQFF
TGTGCCAGCAGCCGGACTGGCGAGAATGAGCAATTCTTC
>many|TRBV6-1|TRBJ2-5|NA
CASRESAETQYF
TGTGCCAGCAGGGAGAGTGCAGAGACCCAGTACTTC
>many|TRBV28|TRBJ1-5|NA
CASSPRNRDSQPQHF
TGTGCCAGCAGTCCCCGGAACAGGGATAGCCAGCCCCAGCATTTT
>NA|TRBV29-1|TRBJ2-7|TRBD2
CSVEREGPREQYF
TGCAGCGTTGAGCGGGAGGGCCCGAGGGAGCAGTACTTC
>many|TRBV28|TRBJ1-1|NA
CASSSPRGAQNTEAFF
TGTGCCAGCAGTTCGCCGAGGGGGGCCCAGAACACTGAAGCTTTCTTT
>many|TRBV3-1|TRBJ2-2|NA
CASSQVRNTGELFF
TGTGCCAGCAGCCAAGTCAGGAACACCGGGGAGCTGTTTTTT
>many|TRBV19|TRBJ2-5|TRBD2
CASRPPRRTSREETQYF
TGTGCCAGTAGACCTCCTCGACGGACTAGCCGTGAAGAGACCCAGTACTTC
>NA|TRBV18|TRBJ2-1|NA
CASSPPGTSEQFF
TGTGCCAGCTCACCACCGGGGACAAGTGAACAGTTCTTC
>NA|TRBV11-2|TRBJ2-1|NA
CASSLLLGVGEQFF
TGTGCCAGCAGCCTCCTCTTAGGGGTTGGCGAGCAGTTCTTC
>many|TRBV6-2/TRBV6-3|TRBJ2-4|TRBD2
CASSPRLAGDIQYF
TGTGCCAGCAGCCCACGCCTAGCGGGAGACATTCAGTACTTC
>few|TRBV20-1|TRBJ1-5|NA
CSARGGESNQPQHF
TGCAGTGCTAGGGGGGGCGAAAGCAATCAGCCCCAGCATTTT
>few|TRBV5-5|TRBJ1-1|NA
CASSLEPGPAFF
TGTGCCAGCAGCTTGGAGCCGGGGCCAGCTTTCTTT
>many|TRBV11-1|TRBJ2-5|TRBD1
CASSLAGTGMETQYF
TGTGCCAGCAGCTTAGCCGGGACAGGGATGGAGACCCAGTACTTC
>many|TRBV5-1|TRBJ2-5|TRBD1
CASSAGTVIQETQYF
TGCGCCAGCAGCGCCGGGACAGTGATCCAAGAGACCCAGTACTTC
>many|TRBV4-1|TRBJ2-3|TRBD2
CASSQDLAGGVGDTQYF
TGCGCCAGCAGCCAAGATCTAGCGGGAGGGGTGGGAGATACGCAGTATTTT
>many|TRBV5-1|TRBJ2-1|TRBD2
CASRNSGTSAPNEQFF
TGCGCCAGCAGGAATTCAGGGACTAGCGCCCCCAATGAGCAGTTCTTC
>many|TRBV21-1|TRBJ2-7|NA
CASRFGGSIYEQYF
TGTGCCAGCAGGTTCGGCGGGAGTATCTACGAGCAGTACTTC
>NA|TRBV20-1|TRBJ2-2|TRBD2
CSAPTSGRANTGELFF
TGCAGTGCTCCGACTAGCGGGAGGGCCAACACCGGGGAGCTGTTTTTT
>once|TRBV29-1|TRBJ1-2|NA
CSVVDRNYGYTF
TGCAGCGTTGTGGACAGAAACTATGGCTACACCTTC
>many|TRBV29-1|TRBJ1-2|TRBD1
CSVEADRDRYGYTF
TGCAGCGTTGAAGCGGACAGGGATCGGTATGGCTACACCTTC